This T cell receptor beta chain came from a study of blood T cell repertoires in COVID-19. This clone was counted a few times. Per the study methods: Quantification of nucleated cells was approximated via reference gene primer amplification. Repertoires were generated with immunoSEQ multiplex PCR, while TCRdb's copy carries only in-frame clones and drops some. Clone size and the V and J calls come from that table; the DNA yielded D and trimming. Of tens of thousands of clones listed, approximately 80% are singletons. The CDR3 totals 14 residues. Germline V gene data show CDR1 as MNHEY and CDR2 as SVGAGI. V gave up 0 bases and J gave up 0 bases, with 5 bases separating them.

This TCR derives from a woman aged 50 to 65 with active or convalescent COVID-19. Material: peripheral blood. The chain combines TRBV6-5 with TRBJ1-2, with D unresolved. The CDR3 DNA follows: TGTGCCAGCAGTTACTCCGGGACTAACTATGGCTACACCTTC. It is translated as CASSYSGTNYGYTF.